This T cell receptor beta chain was sequenced in a study of cytomegalovirus exposure and HLA in healthy donors. Whole-study results and caveats: Among TCR sequences, most were rare, though some public TCRs appeared in many donors. It was confirmed in vitro that three of the CMV-associated chains were specific for CMV antigens. The study labeled 150 to 200 TCR beta chains cytomegalovirus-associated.

Measured with immunoSEQ multiplex PCR; TCRdb has only the in-frame clones, and not every one. This table has fewer than 400,000 clones, just over 85% appearing once. As for this clone: Its cognate antigen is unknown.

The receptor comes from a woman aged 18-30 years in good health and CMV-seronegative. Source material: PBMCs.

Here the CDR3 reads CASSLQGQSTDTQYF. The CDR3 DNA reads as TGTGCCAGCAGCTTACAAGGACAAAGCACAGATACGCAGTATTTT. The chain joins TRBV7-2 to TRBJ2-3, with D perhaps TRBD1 (5 bases). Trimming took off 2 bases at V and 0 bases at J, with 9 bases between the two ends. CDR3 length: 15 residues. CDR1 and CDR2 from the germline V gene are SGHTA and FQGNSA.